A selection of T cell receptor beta chains follows, all from one sample in a study of blood T cell repertoires in COVID-19. Sequenced by immunoSEQ multiplex PCR; TCRdb stores in-frame clones only, minus some. The sample consists of roughly 75,000 clones, about 89% of them appearing once. Source material: peripheral blood. The receptor set was obtained from a man aged 55 to 70 with acute or convalescent COVID-19. Each CDR3 is given with its conserved first and last residue. The D gene is left open where the match is weak. Some rows have no size entry. The others give once, few or many, or a class for an expanded clone.

V gene: TRBV19
J gene: TRBJ1-5
clone size: .
D gene: TRBD1
CDR3 DNA: TGTGCCAGTAGGGGGACAGGGGTTGACAATCAGCCCCAGCATTTT
CDR3 protein: CASRGTGVDNQPQHF

V gene: TRBV27
J gene: TRBJ1-2
clone size: .
D gene: .
CDR3 DNA: TGTGCCAGCAGTTTAAACAGTTACTATGGCTACACCTTC
CDR3 protein: CASSLNSYYGYTF

V gene: TRBV18
J gene: TRBJ2-1
clone size: .
D gene: TRBD2
CDR3 DNA: TGTGCCAGCTCACCACGGGGCGGGAGAGCCGGGGGGGAGCAGTTCTTC
CDR3 protein: CASSPRGGRAGGEQFF

V gene: TRBV11-3
J gene: TRBJ2-1
clone size: .
D gene: .
CDR3 DNA: TGTGCCAGCAGCCCTCACGCGGGGGAGCAGTTCTTC
CDR3 protein: CASSPHAGEQFF

V gene: TRBV20-1
J gene: TRBJ2-3
clone size: .
D gene: .
CDR3 DNA: TGCAGTGCTTCGAGGGTAGATACGCAGTATTTT
CDR3 protein: CSASRVDTQYF

V gene: TRBV7-9
J gene: TRBJ1-1
clone size: .
D gene: .
CDR3 DNA: TGTGCCAGCAGCACCGAGCCAGGCACTGAAGCTTTCTTT
CDR3 protein: CASSTEPGTEAFF

V gene: TRBV5-1
J gene: TRBJ2-2
clone size: once
D gene: .
CDR3 DNA: TGCGCCAGCAGCTTGGACCAACAGGGCGTTGGCGGGGAGCTGTTTTTT
CDR3 protein: CASSLDQQGVGGELFF

V gene: TRBV19
J gene: TRBJ2-3
clone size: .
D gene: .
CDR3 DNA: TGTGCCAGTAGTATAAACCGCGGAGATACGCAGTATTTT
CDR3 protein: CASSINRGDTQYF

V gene: TRBV6-4
J gene: TRBJ2-3
clone size: once
D gene: .
CDR3 DNA: TGTGCCAGCAGCCGGACGATAGCGGCAGATACGCAGTATTTT
CDR3 protein: CASSRTIAADTQYF

V gene: TRBV9
J gene: TRBJ1-1
clone size: .
D gene: .
CDR3 DNA: TGTGCCAGCACCCTGACAACAACCAACACTGAAGCTTTCTTT
CDR3 protein: CASTLTTTNTEAFF

V gene: TRBV5-1
J gene: TRBJ2-5
clone size: .
D gene: .
CDR3 DNA: TGCGCCAGCAGCTTGGTGGCAGGGTCGGGAGAGACCCAGTACTTC
CDR3 protein: CASSLVAGSGETQYF

V gene: TRBV7-8
J gene: TRBJ2-1
clone size: .
D gene: TRBD2
CDR3 DNA: TGTGCCAGCAGCATTATAGCGGGAGGGTCCTACAATGAGCAGTTCTTC
CDR3 protein: CASSIIAGGSYNEQFF

V gene: TRBV5-6
J gene: TRBJ1-6
clone size: .
D gene: .
CDR3 DNA: TGTGCCAGCAGCTTGGGATTCCGGGACAAAAATTCACCCCTCCACTTT
CDR3 protein: CASSLGFRDKNSPLHF

V gene: TRBV19
J gene: TRBJ2-7
clone size: .
D gene: TRBD2
CDR3 DNA: TGTGCCAGTAGTACTGTGTTTGGGCGGGGAGGGTACGAGCAGTACTTC
CDR3 protein: CASSTVFGRGGYEQYF

V gene: TRBV11-2
J gene: TRBJ1-2
clone size: .
D gene: TRBD1
CDR3 DNA: TGTGCCAGCAGCTTAGTCGCAGGGGGCTTTGGTGGCTACACCTTC
CDR3 protein: CASSLVAGGFGGYTF

V gene: TRBV6-1
J gene: TRBJ1-5
clone size: .
D gene: .
CDR3 DNA: TGTGCCAGCAGTGAGACGGGGGGATATAACCAGCCCCAGCATTTT
CDR3 protein: CASSETGGYNQPQHF

V gene: TRBV19
J gene: TRBJ1-5
clone size: once
D gene: TRBD1
CDR3 DNA: TGTGCCAGTAATGGACAGGGGGTCTTGGATAGCAATCAGCCCCAGCATTTT
CDR3 protein: CASNGQGVLDSNQPQHF

V gene: TRBV7-9
J gene: TRBJ1-1
clone size: .
D gene: .
CDR3 DNA: TGTGCCAGCAGCTTAGTCCAACAGGAAGCTTTCTTT
CDR3 protein: CASSLVQQEAFF

V gene: TRBV7-8
J gene: TRBJ1-1
clone size: .
D gene: .
CDR3 DNA: TGTGCCAGCAGCTCCCGGGGGATAATGATGAACACTGAAGCTTTCTTT
CDR3 protein: CASSSRGIMMNTEAFF

V gene: TRBV7-2
J gene: TRBJ2-2
clone size: .
D gene: .
CDR3 DNA: TGTGCCAGCAGCTTAAAGCGGAACACCGGGGAGCTGTTTTTT
CDR3 protein: CASSLKRNTGELFF

V gene: TRBV27
J gene: TRBJ1-2
clone size: .
D gene: TRBD1
CDR3 DNA: TGTGCCAGCAGTCCGGGACAGGGGGCCGATGGCTACACCTTC
CDR3 protein: CASSPGQGADGYTF

V gene: TRBV6-5
J gene: TRBJ1-5
clone size: .
D gene: TRBD1
CDR3 DNA: TGTGCCAGCAGTAGGACAGGGGCTGCGGTTCAGCCCCAGCATTTT
CDR3 protein: CASSRTGAAVQPQHF

V gene: TRBV5-1
J gene: TRBJ2-7
clone size: .
D gene: .
CDR3 DNA: TGCGCCAGCAGCTTACCACAGCTACCCGAGCAGTACTTC
CDR3 protein: CASSLPQLPEQYF

V gene: TRBV5-1
J gene: TRBJ2-3
clone size: few
D gene: .
CDR3 DNA: TGCGCCAGCAGCTTGCGGGTGGGAGAAGATACGCAGTATTTT
CDR3 protein: CASSLRVGEDTQYF

V gene: TRBV18
J gene: TRBJ2-7
clone size: once
D gene: .
CDR3 DNA: TGTGCCAGCTCACCACCCCAAGAGCAGTACTTC
CDR3 protein: CASSPPQEQYF

V gene: TRBV10-1
J gene: TRBJ2-3
clone size: once
D gene: .
CDR3 DNA: TGCGCCAGCAGTGACGCGATGGGCACAGATACGCAGTATTTT
CDR3 protein: CASSDAMGTDTQYF